Below, 10 T cell receptor beta chains from the same sample are listed, as sequenced in a study of vaccination and CD4 T cells after COVID-19. Sequenced with the Oncomine TCR Beta short-read assay was DNA taken from cultured CD4+ T cells. One entry per CDR3 protein results from TCRdb running MiXCR on the PCR reads. The table lists some 21,000 distinct CDR3 sequences, 60% of them singletons. Treatment noted: approximately 9-day PBMC culture with coronavirus spike peptide pools or control peptides (ViraFEST assay). What these receptors recognize is not known. The sequencing here drew on CD4+ T cells from blood, cultured in vitro, taken after SARS-CoV-2 vaccination. The receptors shown here come from a human donor who received a COVID-19 vaccine.

V usage is TRBV11-2 and J usage is TRBJ1-5; no reliable D call. V was trimmed by 0 bases and J by 7 bases, leaving 7 bases between them. The CDR3 is 13 amino acids. The germline gives CDR1 SGHAT, CDR2 FQNNGV. CDR3 amino acids: CASSLDYVQPQHF. The CDR3 DNA sequence: TGTGCCAGCAGCTTAGACTATGTCCAGCCCCAGCATTTT.

This clonotype was recorded a few times. The rearrangement uses TRBV24-1 and TRBJ1-5; D is ambiguous. CDR1 and CDR2 from the germline V gene are KGHDR and SFDVKD. Trimming stripped 6 bases from V and 3 bases from J, with 11 bases between. The CDR3 extends over 14 amino acids. As DNA, the CDR3 is TGTGCCACCAGTTCCAGGATTTACAATCAGCCCCAGCATTTT. It yields the protein CATSSRIYNQPQHF.

CDR3 nucleotide sequence: TGTGCCAGTAGTCCGGCAGGGAGGGAATATGGCTACACCTTC. Translating gives CASSPAGREYGYTF. The rearrangement uses TRBV19 and TRBJ1-2, with a tentative D call TRBD1 (5 bases). CDR3 length equals 14 residues. Germline V CDR1 and CDR2: LNHDA, SQIVND (reference sequence). Trimming pared 5 bases from V and 5 bases from J, leaving 15 bases between.

V is TRBV9 and J is TRBJ2-7; TRBD2 might be the D (6 bases). CDR1 is SGDLS, CDR2 YYNGEE, per germline. V lost 0 bases, J lost 3 bases, and 10 bases lay in between. The CDR3 has 14 residues. This chain's CDR3 is CASSVGGLIYEQYF. CDR3 in DNA: TGTGCCAGCAGCGTAGGGGGACTTATCTACGAGCAGTACTTC.

The chain employs TRBV7-7 and TRBJ2-5, with D unclear. The CDR3 runs to 14 residues. Germline V lookup: CDR1 SSHAT, CDR2 FNYEAQ (reference sequence). Between the trimmed V and J ends, which lost 0 bases and 1 base, there was a span of 6 bases. This CDR3 is CASSLAGSQETQYF. The CDR3 DNA is TGTGCCAGCAGCTTAGCAGGGTCCCAAGAGACCCAGTACTTC. Complete variable domain (other parts from reference TRBV7-7 and TRBJ2-5): GAGVSQSPRYKVTKRGQDVTLRCDPISSHATLYWYQQALGQGPEFLTYFNYEAQPDKSGLPSDRFSAERPEGSISTLTIQRTEQRDSAMYRCASSLAGSQETQYFGPGTRLLVL.

This chain joins TRBV11-3 and TRBJ2-1; possible D gene TRBD2, 7 bases. The CDR3 is made up of 17 amino acids. The V end was cut by 5 bases, the J end by 0 bases, with 17 bases between. Germline V gene data show CDR1 as SGHNT and CDR2 as YENEEA. This chain's CDR3 is CASSPRGGPSSYNEQFF. CDR3 in DNA: TGTGCCAGCAGCCCAAGGGGGGGGCCTAGCTCCTACAATGAGCAGTTCTTC.

This chain connects TRBV20-1 to TRBJ1-4; D unresolved. V was pared by 5 bases and J by 5 bases, with 9 bases between. Germline V CDR1 and CDR2: DFQATT, SNEGSKA (reference sequence). The CDR3 is made up of 12 amino acids. The chain's CDR3 is CSASVGNEKLFF. As DNA, the CDR3 is TGCAGTGCTTCCGTCGGGAATGAAAAACTGTTTTTT.

The chain links TRBV7-9 to TRBJ1-3; 9 nucleotides align to TRBD1. Germline assignment: CDR1 SEHNR and CDR2 FQNEAQ (reference sequence). The CDR3 sequence is 14 residues long. J was trimmed by 1 base and V by 6 bases; bases with no gene match: 1. CDR3 DNA sequence: TGTGCCAGCAGGGACAGGGGATCTGGAAACACCATATATTTT. It codes for CASRDRGSGNTIYF.

V gene TRBV6-1 combines with J gene TRBJ1-3; 9 positions match TRBD1. The CDR3 runs 20 residues. CDR1 and CDR2 from the germline V gene are MNHNS and SASEGT. V was pared by 4 bases and J by 0 bases, with 16 bases of the junction left unmatched. The CDR3: CASSGITGQGKGSSGNTIYF. DNA for the CDR3: TGTGCCAGCAGTGGGATTACGGGACAGGGTAAGGGAAGCTCTGGAAACACCATATATTTT.

The gene calls are TRBV30 and TRBJ1-2; a weak D match, TRBD1 (5 bases). This CDR3 comprises 14 residues. V was cut by 2 bases and J by 7 bases, with 17 bases left in between. CDR1 is GTSNPN, CDR2 SVGIG, per germline (reference sequence). DNA of the CDR3: TGTGCCTGGAGTATACGGAGGGACTCTATTGGCTACACCTTC. It yields the protein CAWSIRRDSIGYTF.